This T cell receptor (beta chain) was sequenced during a study of shared clonotypes between healthy human individuals. Study-wide findings and caveats: The donor pool, a small one, limited the genetic and exposure-history diversity represented. Deeper or shallower sequencing was expected to change how clonotypes are shared among donors.

Per the study methods: As immunoSEQ supplied junction-only sequences (without quality scores), filtering differed. The table came from immunoSEQ multiplex PCR; TCRdb's copy has only in-frame clones and leaves some out. V, J and clone size are those of that table, while D and trimming were read from the DNA. Of fewer than 650,000 clones in the sample, 70% to 80% were seen once. To note about this clone: Its specificity is not known.

V was cut by 6 bases and J by 0 bases, with 8 bases left in between. The CDR3 sequence is 14 residues long. Germline V CDR1 and CDR2: SNHLY, FYNNEI. The sequencing sample was made of PBMCs. The clonotype was recovered from a woman aged 40 to 55 in good health. Some clones in this sample may be carry-over from other donors' samples. The V and J genes are TRBV2 and TRBJ2-2; D is possibly TRBD1 or TRBD2 (6 bases each). The CDR3 DNA follows: TGTGCCAGCAGGGGGGGCGCGAACACCGGGGAGCTGTTTTTT. It encodes CASRGGANTGELFF.